The clone carrying this T cell receptor beta chain has ten or more counts. Its antigen is still unknown. This sample is part of a study of metastatic and nonmetastatic thyroid tumors. As for the study in general: The comparison covered peripheral blood and tumor or nodule tissue in malignant and benign thyroid patients. Regarding the study as a whole: Significantly higher TCR beta diversity was reportedly seen in malignant thyroid tumors than benign nodules, in blood and tumor.

All patients reached thyroid surgery having received no treatment beforehand. The CDR3 is 14 residues long. Germline assignment: CDR1 MDHEN and CDR2 SYDVKM. J lost 4 bases, V lost 5 bases, and 4 bases had no gene match. Per the study methods: Researchers built a distant-metastasis classifier for papillary thyroid cancer that drew on CDR3 differences across clinicopathological groups. TCRdb used MiXCR to call clones anew from the PCR reads. These V and J calls are TCRdb output, not the study's own analysis. The table records about 21,000 clones, 18% of them present only once. This chain links TRBV28 with TRBJ2-2, with TRBD1 identical over 7 bases. This clonotype was obtained from a male donor with papillary thyroid cancer or a benign thyroid nodule (not recorded which). Some clones in this sample may be carry-over from other donors' samples. Material: blood. This CDR3 reads CASSTSGGTGELFF. The DNA of the CDR3 is TGTGCCAGCAGTACTTCAGGGGGCACCGGGGAGCTGTTTTTT.